This T cell receptor beta chain was sequenced for a study of blood T cells in healthy people across ages. The study's findings and limits: Researchers deemed the diversity estimates from one million T cells underestimates. Reliance upon unsorted PBMCs precluded definitive naive versus antigen-experienced comparison.

Isolated per sample were at least 6 million PBMCs. V gave up 4 bases and J gave up 4 bases; unmatched junction bases: 9. CDR1 is LNHDA, CDR2 SQIVND, per germline (reference sequence). This CDR3 is built from 17 residues. Alongside a J-beta primer mix, a sample-barcoded 5' primer served in a second PCR lasting roughly 7 to 11 cycles. Each cDNA molecule carried a tag from a template-switch adaptor that contained 12 random nucleotides. TCRdb ran MiXCR on the 5' RACE reads and lists one entry per CDR3 protein. The sample contains around 800,000 distinct CDR3 sequences, 35% to 60% of which appear only once. Turning to this clonotype: Its cognate antigen is unknown.

Specimen: blood. This TCR derives from a man aged 80 or over in good health. The chain employs TRBV19 and TRBJ2-1; 11 bases fit TRBD2. CDR3 in DNA: TGTGCCAGTAGTACCCGCAAGACTAGCGGGAATTACAATGAGCAGTTCTTC. Amino acids: CASSTRKTSGNYNEQFF.